These 29 T cell receptor beta chains share one sample of origin, sequenced in a study of T cell changes during pregnancy in multiple sclerosis. TCRdb's table, derived via immunoSEQ multiplex PCR, lists solely in-frame clones and lacks some. Of about 41,000 clones detected, around 89% appear once; the ten largest clones hold over 0.55%. Sequencing was performed on CD4+ T cells from peripheral blood mononuclear cells, taken in the first trimester of pregnancy. The source of these receptors is a female donor with multiple sclerosis, enrolled in a pregnancy study.

The J gene is TRBJ2-1, the V gene TRBV7-2; D is perhaps TRBD2 (6 bases). CDR1 is SGHTA, CDR2 FQGNSA, per germline. Trimming left V 4 bases short and J 9 bases short, with 25 bases between. CDR3 length equals 17 residues. CDR3 sequence reads: CASSSGLGGVGSTEQFF. DNA for the CDR3: TGTGCCAGCAGCTCCGGGCTGGGGGGAGTAGGGAGTACTGAGCAGTTCTTC.

This chain joins TRBV29-1 and TRBJ2-7, with 9 bases fitting TRBD1. This CDR3 has 13 residues. With V trimmed by 4 bases and J by 2 bases, 3 bases remained unmatched. Germline-derived CDR1 and CDR2 are SQVTM and ANQGSEA. CDR3 residues: CSVARQGAYEQYF. The DNA of the CDR3 is TGCAGCGTTGCGAGACAGGGGGCCTACGAGCAGTACTTC.

The chain couples TRBV7-3 to TRBJ2-1; a weak D match, TRBD1 (5 bases). There are 15 residues in the CDR3. Per the germline V gene, CDR1 is SGHTA and CDR2 is FQGTGA. The V gene lost 2 bases and the J gene lost 7 bases, with 15 bases spanning the gap. CDR3 sequence (DNA): TGTGCCAGCAGCTTAGCCCGGACCCCAGGGAATGAGCAGTTCTTC. Residues: CASSLARTPGNEQFF.

The chain links TRBV5-6 to TRBJ2-5; 11 nucleotides align to TRBD2. The CDR3 covers 15 residues. Losses at the gene ends were 4 bases for V and 5 bases for J; bases not matched to a gene: 7. CDR1 and CDR2 (germline): SGHDT, YYEEEE. CDR3 amino acids: CASSLAGGGGETQYF. The CDR3 coding sequence is TGTGCCAGCAGCCTAGCGGGAGGCGGTGGGGAGACCCAGTACTTC.

This clone was recorded once. The chain couples TRBV4-3 to TRBJ2-2; D gene ambiguous. CDR1 LGHNA and CDR2 YSLEER come from the germline V gene. V was pared by 1 base and J by 6 bases, with 9 bases between. The CDR3 is made up of 14 amino acids. CDR3 coding DNA: TGCGCCAGCAGCCAAGGAGTCGGTGCCGGGGAGCTGTTTTTT. This translates into CASSQGVGAGELFF.

The chain recombines TRBV7-9 with TRBJ2-7; 11 bases fit TRBD2. The ends lost 5 bases at V and 7 bases at J; junction bases unmatched: 7. The CDR3 is 14 residues long. In germline, CDR1 is SEHNR, CDR2 FQNEAQ (reference sequence). CDR3 sequence: CASSLSGRAFEQYF. CDR3 sequence (DNA): TGTGCCAGCAGCCTTAGCGGGAGGGCCTTTGAGCAGTACTTC.

The chain joins TRBV27 to TRBJ1-2; D is unresolved. CDR1 is MNHEY, CDR2 SMNVEV, per germline (reference sequence). The CDR3 sequence is 13 residues long. V lost 6 bases to trimming and J lost 8 bases, with 16 bases between them. The CDR3 is CASSPTYQVGYTF. The CDR3, as DNA: TGTGCCAGCAGCCCAACCTATCAAGTAGGCTACACCTTC.

V usage is TRBV7-2 and J usage is TRBJ2-2; D uncertain. The germline CDR1 and CDR2 sequences are SGHTA and FQGNSA. V dropped 4 bases and J dropped 5 bases, with 8 bases sitting between them. The CDR3 totals 13 residues. This CDR3 is CASSSYLTGELFF. DNA of the CDR3: TGTGCCAGCAGCTCGTATTTAACCGGGGAGCTGTTTTTT.

This rearrangement joins TRBV4-3 to TRBJ1-2; TRBD1 might be the D (6 bases). Per germline, CDR1 LGHNA and CDR2 YSLEER. This CDR3 is built from 15 residues. V lost 5 bases and J 2 bases, leaving 15 bases between the germline ends. CDR3: CASSDAGTPNYGYTF. The CDR3, as DNA: TGCGCCAGCAGCGACGCCGGGACACCCAACTATGGCTACACCTTC.

The J gene is TRBJ2-3, the V gene TRBV5-5; unclear D gene. CDR1 is SGHKS and CDR2 is YYEKEE in the germline V gene (reference sequence). The CDR3 is 14 residues long. Trimming removed 7 bases at V and 4 bases at J, with 16 bases between. The DNA for the CDR3 is TGTGCCAGCGCTTCACTCCCTACCGCAGATACGCAGTATTTT. It codes for CASASLPTADTQYF.

The chain links TRBV5-1 to TRBJ2-1, with 10 positions matching TRBD2. The CDR3 runs 18 residues. Germline values: CDR1 SGHRS, CDR2 YFSETQ. The V segment lost 0 bases and the J segment 4 bases; nucleotides outside the gene matches: 10. In DNA, the CDR3 is TGCGCCAGCAGCTTGGTATCCCTAGCGGGAGTTGGGTACAATGAGCAGTTCTTC. This sequence encodes CASSLVSLAGVGYNEQFF.

The chain carries TRBV2 and TRBJ1-4; TRBD1 agrees at 9 bases. CDR1 and CDR2 from the germline V gene are SNHLY and FYNNEI. The ends lost 5 bases at V and 8 bases at J; junction bases unmatched: 9. This CDR3 contains 15 residues. This chain's CDR3 is CASSTVGQGLEKLFF. DNA for the CDR3: TGTGCCAGCAGTACAGTGGGACAGGGATTGGAAAAACTGTTTTTT.

The chain carries TRBV5-1 and TRBJ2-5; TRBD1 might be the D (6 bases). The tail of the sequence fits TRBJ2-7 better, so the J call may be wrong. The CDR3 is made up of 12 amino acids. From germline, CDR1 is SGHRS and CDR2 YFSETQ. Here the CDR3 reads CASGGRGHEQYF. DNA of the CDR3: TGCGCCAGCGGGGGCAGGGGCCACGAGCAGTACTTC.

V gene TRBV7-9 combines with J gene TRBJ1-2; 7 bases are a match to TRBD1. V lost 6 bases to trimming and J lost 5 bases; unmatched junction nucleotides: 6. Germline V gene data show CDR1 as SEHNR and CDR2 as FQNEAQ (reference sequence). The CDR3 is made up of 13 amino acids. This chain's CDR3 is CASSQGEAYGYTF. Written as DNA, the CDR3 is TGTGCCAGCAGTCAGGGGGAAGCTTATGGCTACACCTTC.

This sequence joins TRBV18 and TRBJ1-1; D uncertain. CDR3 length: 14 amino acids. V was trimmed by 5 bases and J by 3 bases, leaving 13 bases between them. Per germline, CDR1 KGHSH and CDR2 LQKENI. The CDR3, as DNA: TGTGCCAGCTCAAGTACCGGTTCGCACACTGAAGCTTTCTTT. Residues: CASSSTGSHTEAFF.

The chain couples TRBV19 to TRBJ2-2, with 7 nucleotides matching TRBD1. Germline-derived CDR1 and CDR2 are LNHDA and SQIVND (reference sequence). The CDR3 contains 13 residues. V lost 8 bases to trimming and J lost 4 bases; unmatched junction nucleotides: 4. This CDR3 is CASGQVGTGELFF. The CDR3 DNA follows: TGTGCCAGTGGACAGGTTGGCACCGGGGAGCTGTTTTTT.

The gene calls are TRBV5-4 and TRBJ1-1; 7 nucleotides agree with TRBD1. The V gene end was trimmed by 5 bases and the J gene end by 2 bases; junction bases not matched to a gene: 6. Germline V CDR1 and CDR2: SGHNT, YYREEE (reference sequence). The CDR3 extends over 14 amino acids. The CDR3 sequence is CASRMGQLNTEAFF. DNA for the CDR3: TGTGCCAGCAGGATGGGACAGCTAAACACTGAAGCTTTCTTT.

CDR3 residues: CASSFGTSGRALSYEQYF. Here the CDR3 DNA reads TGTGCCAGCAGTTTTGGGACTAGCGGGAGGGCCTTATCCTACGAGCAGTACTTC. The chain couples TRBV28 to TRBJ2-7, with 16 bases matching TRBD2. From germline, CDR1 is MDHEN and CDR2 SYDVKM. This CDR3 is built from 18 residues. With V trimmed by 3 bases and J by 1 base, 6 bases remained unmatched.

A few counts support this clone. The V gene is TRBV18, the J gene TRBJ2-1, with 11 positions matching TRBD2. This CDR3 has 16 residues. Per germline, CDR1 KGHSH and CDR2 LQKENI. V shed 2 bases, J shed 5 bases, and the junction held 5 bases outside the gene matches. The CDR3 DNA follows: TGTGCCAGCTCACCAACCTTTAGCGGGAGGGACAATGAGCAGTTCTTC. It yields the protein CASSPTFSGRDNEQFF.

The gene calls are TRBV21-1 and TRBJ1-1; TRBD1 is the table's D call, not checked against the DNA. TRBV21-1 is listed as a pseudogene. This CDR3 contains 14 residues. In DNA, the CDR3 is TGTGCCAGCAGCAGACGGACAAGCTACACTGAAGCTTTCTTT. Translating it yields CASSRRTSYTEAFF.

V is TRBV28 and J is TRBJ2-7; D is possibly TRBD1 (5 bases). The length of the CDR3 is 15 residues. Germline loops: CDR1 MDHEN, CDR2 SYDVKM. Trimming took 4 bases from V and 0 from J, leaving 13 bases between them. The CDR3 DNA sequence: TGTGCCAGCAGTTACGACAGCTCGAGCTCCTACGAGCAGTACTTC. Encoded protein: CASSYDSSSSYEQYF.

V usage is TRBV28 and J usage is TRBJ2-5, with D maybe TRBD2 (6 bases). The V end was cut by 8 bases, the J end by 0 bases, with 10 bases between. The CDR3 length is 13 residues. Germline V gives CDR1 MDHEN, CDR2 SYDVKM. The CDR3 nucleotides read TGTGCCAGCTCTCGGGAGTACCAAGAGACCCAGTACTTC. Protein product: CASSREYQETQYF.

V gene TRBV7-9 combines with J gene TRBJ2-2, with no clear D. The CDR3 spans 14 residues. Germline V lookup: CDR1 SEHNR, CDR2 FQNEAQ (reference sequence). V was shortened by 5 bases and J by 3 bases, with 10 bases between the two germline ends. This chain's CDR3 is CASSREVYTGELFF. CDR3 bases: TGTGCCAGCAGCCGCGAGGTATACACCGGGGAGCTGTTTTTT.

This clone was counted a single time. The chain is built from TRBV5-5 and TRBJ1-5; D might be TRBD1 (5 bases). CDR3 length: 13 residues. Trimming removed 0 bases from V and 11 bases from J, with 12 bases in between. Germline CDR1 reads SGHKS; CDR2 reads YYEKEE (reference sequence). CDR3 sequence: CASSLAVWGAQHF. In DNA form, the CDR3 reads TGTGCCAGCAGCTTGGCCGTATGGGGGGCCCAGCATTTT.

This rearrangement joins TRBV2 to TRBJ2-7, with 14 bases that match TRBD2. The CDR3 covers 18 residues. In germline, CDR1 is SNHLY, CDR2 FYNNEI. Trimming removed 5 bases from V and 0 bases from J; junction bases left unmatched: 9. In DNA, the CDR3 is TGTGCCAGCAGTCCCCTGACTAGCGGGAGGGCCCCCTCCTACGAGCAGTACTTC. Encoded protein: CASSPLTSGRAPSYEQYF.

This chain uses TRBV7-2 with TRBJ1-1, with D perhaps TRBD1 (6 bases). Germline V CDR1 and CDR2: SGHTA, FQGNSA. The length of the CDR3 is 15 residues. The germline V and J ends were trimmed by 4 bases and 7 bases, with 19 bases remaining between them. CDR3 sequence (DNA): TGTGCCAGCAGCTCGTTAGGGGGGGGCGGTGGTGAAGCTTTCTTT. Protein sequence: CASSSLGGGGGEAFF.

This clone was counted a single time. The CDR3 protein is CASSLDEGRGAEAFF. DNA for the CDR3: TGTGCCAGCAGCTTAGATGAGGGCAGGGGGGCTGAAGCTTTCTTT. The chain uses TRBV7-8 and TRBJ1-1; 7 bases agree with TRBD1. CDR3 length: 15 amino acids. The ends lost 1 base at V and 6 bases at J; junction bases unmatched: 8. CDR1 SGHVS and CDR2 FQNEAQ come from the germline V gene.

The genes are TRBV19 and TRBJ2-7; maybe TRBD1 (5 bases). The CDR3 runs 14 residues. CDR1 and CDR2 (germline): LNHDA, SQIVND (reference sequence). The germline V and J ends were trimmed by 3 bases and 3 bases, with 12 bases remaining between them. CDR3 residues: CASSISRERYEQYF. In nucleotides, the CDR3 is TGTGCCAGTAGTATCAGCAGGGAACGCTACGAGCAGTACTTC.

The J gene is TRBJ2-5, the V gene TRBV28, with 9 bases fitting TRBD2. V lost 2 bases to trimming and J lost 5 bases; unmatched junction nucleotides: 9. Germline-derived CDR1 and CDR2 are MDHEN and SYDVKM. CDR3 length equals 16 residues. This CDR3 reads CASSLGGSGRKETQYF. CDR3 nucleotides: TGTGCCAGCAGTTTAGGTGGTAGCGGGAGAAAGGAGACCCAGTACTTC.